This T cell receptor (beta chain) was recorded in a study of shared clonotypes between healthy human individuals. Clones were read by immunoSEQ multiplex PCR, and TCRdb kept only the in-frame ones, dropping some. The profile shows about 2 million clones, approximately 94% of them singletons. The germline gives CDR1 MDHEN, CDR2 SYDVKM. This CDR3 is built from 13 residues. V lost 5 bases to trimming and J lost 4 bases, with 12 bases between them. Terminally differentiated effector memory CD45RA+ cells were left out of the naive CD8 fraction, which was CD45RO-negative and positively selected for CCR7. The source material was naive CD8+ T cells sorted from blood. V and J are TRBV28 and TRBJ2-7, with D possibly being TRBD1 or TRBD2 (5 bases each). The receptor's source is a man between 18 and 29 years old in good health. The CDR3 is CASSPLGVYEQYF. The DNA of the CDR3 is TGTGCCAGCAGTCCTCTGGGGGTGTACGAGCAGTACTTC.